This T cell receptor (beta chain) was sequenced during a study of control samples from healthy donors and cancer patients (dated by TCRdb to the early 2020s). The library was generated by the immunoSEQ multiplex PCR assay. In its TCRdb copy, this immuneACCESS table keeps in-frame sequences only and misses some clones. Where compared with another copy, unresolved V genes explain less than half of these, and the others have no known cause. Counted in this sample were 120,000 to 150,000 clones; 93% of them appeared once. The leading ten clones occupy less than 6% of the sample. As concerns this clone: Its antigen specificity is not known. The input lacks base qualities; no much larger clone sits a single base away.

From the cysteine through the phenylalanine, the CDR3 covers 13 amino acids. The only DNA kept is the CDR3, 39 bases in frame from the first base. CDR1 SGHTA and CDR2 FQGTGA were looked up in the germline V gene. The V end loses 5 bases and the J end loses 1 base, and a stretch of 8 bases separates them. The receptor was derived from a man aged 18 to 29 in good health. The material sequenced was blood. The chain was built from TRBV7-3 and TRBJ1-1, with TRBD1 tentatively as D gene (6 bases match). The CDR3 region: CASSETGNTEAFF. Read as DNA, the sequence is TGTGCCAGCAGCGAGACAGGGAACACTGAAGCTTTCTTT.